The T cell receptor (beta chain) described here comes from a study of shared clonotypes between healthy human individuals. Study-wide context: Three plates each covered CD4 naive and memory; CD8 naive two, CD8 memory one. General observations from the study: In contrast to clonotypes shared by all four donors, non-shared clonotypes had lower generation probabilities.

Sorted subsets were amplified in replicate PCRs using 200 ng DNA, around 30,000 T cell genomes. TCRdb's copy holds only in-frame clones and misses some; the assay was immunoSEQ multiplex PCR. The sample includes approximately 530,000 clones, around 95% of them seen just once. J was trimmed by 6 bases and V by 6 bases; bases with no gene match: 8. CDR1 is MDHEN, CDR2 SYDVKM, per germline. The CDR3 is 15 amino acids. Comments on this clone: As yet, its antigen is unknown.

The clonotype was recovered from a young woman in good health. The rearrangement joins TRBV28 to TRBJ2-7; the match to TRBD2 covers 13 bases. Sequenced sample: naive CD4+ T cells sorted from blood. The subset: CD45RA+ positively selected. CDR3 in DNA: TGTGCCAGCAGGGTAGGACTAGCGGGAGTGGGCGAGCAGTACTTC. Protein product: CASRVGLAGVGEQYF.